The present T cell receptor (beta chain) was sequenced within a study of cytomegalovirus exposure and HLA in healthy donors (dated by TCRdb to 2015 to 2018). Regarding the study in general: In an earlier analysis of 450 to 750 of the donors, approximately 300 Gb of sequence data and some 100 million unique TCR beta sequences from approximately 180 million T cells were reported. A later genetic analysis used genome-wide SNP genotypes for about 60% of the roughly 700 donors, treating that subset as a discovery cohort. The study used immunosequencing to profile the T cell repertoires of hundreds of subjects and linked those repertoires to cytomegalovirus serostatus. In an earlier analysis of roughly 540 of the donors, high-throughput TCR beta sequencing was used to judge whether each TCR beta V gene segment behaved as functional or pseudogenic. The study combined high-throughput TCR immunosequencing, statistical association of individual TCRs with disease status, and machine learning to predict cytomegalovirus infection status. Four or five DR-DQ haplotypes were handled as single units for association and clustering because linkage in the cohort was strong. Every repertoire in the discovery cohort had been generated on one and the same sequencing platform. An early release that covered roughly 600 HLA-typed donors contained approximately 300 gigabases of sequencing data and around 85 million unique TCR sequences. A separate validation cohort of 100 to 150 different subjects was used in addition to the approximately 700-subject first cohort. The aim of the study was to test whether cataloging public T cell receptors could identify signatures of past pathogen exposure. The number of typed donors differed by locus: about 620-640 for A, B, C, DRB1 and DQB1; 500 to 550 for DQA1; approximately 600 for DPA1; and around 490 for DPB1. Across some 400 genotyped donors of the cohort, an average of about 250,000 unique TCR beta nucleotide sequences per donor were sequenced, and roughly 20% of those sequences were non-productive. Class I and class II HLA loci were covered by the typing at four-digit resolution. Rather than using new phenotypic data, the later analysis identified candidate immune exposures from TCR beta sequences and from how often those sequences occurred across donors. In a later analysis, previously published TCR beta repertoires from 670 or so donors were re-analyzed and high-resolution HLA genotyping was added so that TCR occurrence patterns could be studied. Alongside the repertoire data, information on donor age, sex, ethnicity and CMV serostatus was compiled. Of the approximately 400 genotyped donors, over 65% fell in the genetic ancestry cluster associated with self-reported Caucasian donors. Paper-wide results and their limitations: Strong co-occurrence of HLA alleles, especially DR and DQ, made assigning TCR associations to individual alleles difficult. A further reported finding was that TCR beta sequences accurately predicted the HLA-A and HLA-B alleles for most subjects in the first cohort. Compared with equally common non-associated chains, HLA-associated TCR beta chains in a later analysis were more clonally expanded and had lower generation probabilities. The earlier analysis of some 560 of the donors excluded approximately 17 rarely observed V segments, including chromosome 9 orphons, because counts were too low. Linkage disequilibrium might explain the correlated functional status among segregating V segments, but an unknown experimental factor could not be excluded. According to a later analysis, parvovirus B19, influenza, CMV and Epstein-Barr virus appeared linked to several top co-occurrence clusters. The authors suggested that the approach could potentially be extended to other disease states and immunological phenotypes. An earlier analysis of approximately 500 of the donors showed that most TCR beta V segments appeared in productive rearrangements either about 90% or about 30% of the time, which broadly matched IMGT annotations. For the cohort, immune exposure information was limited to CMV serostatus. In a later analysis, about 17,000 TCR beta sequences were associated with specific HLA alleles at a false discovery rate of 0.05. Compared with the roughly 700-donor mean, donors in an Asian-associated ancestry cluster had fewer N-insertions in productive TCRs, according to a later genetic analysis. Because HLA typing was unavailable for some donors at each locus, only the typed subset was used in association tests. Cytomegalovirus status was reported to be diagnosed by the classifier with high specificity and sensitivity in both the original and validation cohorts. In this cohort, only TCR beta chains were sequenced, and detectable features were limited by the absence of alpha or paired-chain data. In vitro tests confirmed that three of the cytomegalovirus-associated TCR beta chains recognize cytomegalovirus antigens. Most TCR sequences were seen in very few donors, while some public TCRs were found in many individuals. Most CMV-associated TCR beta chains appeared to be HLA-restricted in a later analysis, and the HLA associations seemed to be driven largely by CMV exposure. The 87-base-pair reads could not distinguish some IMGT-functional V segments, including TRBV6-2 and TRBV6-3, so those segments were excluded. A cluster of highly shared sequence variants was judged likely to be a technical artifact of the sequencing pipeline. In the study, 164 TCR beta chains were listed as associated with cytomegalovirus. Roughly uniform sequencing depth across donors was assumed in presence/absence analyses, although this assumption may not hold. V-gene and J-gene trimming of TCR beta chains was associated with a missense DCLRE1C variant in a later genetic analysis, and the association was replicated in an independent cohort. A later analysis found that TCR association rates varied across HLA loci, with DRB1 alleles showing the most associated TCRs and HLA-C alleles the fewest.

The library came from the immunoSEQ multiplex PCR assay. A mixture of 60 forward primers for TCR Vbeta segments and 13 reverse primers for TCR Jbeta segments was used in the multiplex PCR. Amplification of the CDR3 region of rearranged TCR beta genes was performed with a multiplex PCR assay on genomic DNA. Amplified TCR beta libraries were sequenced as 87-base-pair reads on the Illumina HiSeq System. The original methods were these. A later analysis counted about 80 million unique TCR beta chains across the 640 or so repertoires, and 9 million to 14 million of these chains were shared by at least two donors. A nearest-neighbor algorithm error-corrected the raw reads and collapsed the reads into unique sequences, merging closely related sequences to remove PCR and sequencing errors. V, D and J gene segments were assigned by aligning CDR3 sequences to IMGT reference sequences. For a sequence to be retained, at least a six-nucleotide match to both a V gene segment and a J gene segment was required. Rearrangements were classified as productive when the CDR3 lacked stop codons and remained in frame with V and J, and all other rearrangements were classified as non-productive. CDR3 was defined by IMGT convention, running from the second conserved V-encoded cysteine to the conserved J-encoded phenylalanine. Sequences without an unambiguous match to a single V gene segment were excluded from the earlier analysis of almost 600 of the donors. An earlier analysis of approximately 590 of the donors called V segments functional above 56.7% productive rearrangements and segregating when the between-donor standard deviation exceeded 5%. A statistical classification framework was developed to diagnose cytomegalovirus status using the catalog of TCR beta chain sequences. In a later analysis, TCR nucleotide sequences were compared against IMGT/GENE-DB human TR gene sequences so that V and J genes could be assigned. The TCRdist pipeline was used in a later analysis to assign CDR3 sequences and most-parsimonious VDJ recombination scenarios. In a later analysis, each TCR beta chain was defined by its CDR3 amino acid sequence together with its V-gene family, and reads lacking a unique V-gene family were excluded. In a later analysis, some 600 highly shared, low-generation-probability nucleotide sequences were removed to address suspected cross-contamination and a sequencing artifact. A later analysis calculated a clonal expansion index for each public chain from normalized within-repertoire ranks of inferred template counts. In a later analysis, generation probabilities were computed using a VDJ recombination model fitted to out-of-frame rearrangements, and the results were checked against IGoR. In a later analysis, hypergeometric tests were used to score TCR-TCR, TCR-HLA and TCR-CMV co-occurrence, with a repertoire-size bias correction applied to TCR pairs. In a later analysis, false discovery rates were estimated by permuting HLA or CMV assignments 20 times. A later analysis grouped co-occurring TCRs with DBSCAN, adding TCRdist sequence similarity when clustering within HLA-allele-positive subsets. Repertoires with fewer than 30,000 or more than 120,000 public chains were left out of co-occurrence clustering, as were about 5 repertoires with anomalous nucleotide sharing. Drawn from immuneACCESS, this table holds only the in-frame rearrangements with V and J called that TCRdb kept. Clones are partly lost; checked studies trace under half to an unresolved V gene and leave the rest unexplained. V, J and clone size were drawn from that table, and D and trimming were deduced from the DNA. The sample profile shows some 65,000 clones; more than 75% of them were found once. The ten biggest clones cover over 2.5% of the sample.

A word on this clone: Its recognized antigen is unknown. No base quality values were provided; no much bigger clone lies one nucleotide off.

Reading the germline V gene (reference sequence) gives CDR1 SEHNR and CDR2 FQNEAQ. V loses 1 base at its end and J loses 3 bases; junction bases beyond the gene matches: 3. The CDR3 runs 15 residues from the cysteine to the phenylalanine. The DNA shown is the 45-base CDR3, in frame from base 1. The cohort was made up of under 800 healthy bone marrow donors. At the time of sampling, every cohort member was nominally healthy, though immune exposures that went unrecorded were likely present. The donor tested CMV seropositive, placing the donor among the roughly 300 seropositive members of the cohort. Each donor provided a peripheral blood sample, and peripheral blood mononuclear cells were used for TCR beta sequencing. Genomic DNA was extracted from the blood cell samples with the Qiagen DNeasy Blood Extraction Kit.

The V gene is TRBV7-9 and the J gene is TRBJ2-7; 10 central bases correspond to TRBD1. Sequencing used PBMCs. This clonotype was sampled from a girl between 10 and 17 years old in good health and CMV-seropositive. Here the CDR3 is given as CASSLERTGGYEQYF. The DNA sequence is TGTGCCAGCAGCTTAGAGCGGACAGGGGGCTACGAGCAGTACTTC.